The rows below give T cell receptor beta chains drawn from one sample of a study of early T cells in non-severe SARS-CoV-2 infection. MiXCR, applied by TCRdb to the 5' RACE reads, yields one record per CDR3 protein. The data contain approximately 120,000 distinct CDR3 sequences, under 15% of them singletons. The specimen was whole blood. Receptors were obtained from an adult who was a healthcare worker with PCR-confirmed SARS-CoV-2 infection or an uninfected control (not recorded which). CDR3s include the opening cysteine and the closing phenylalanine or tryptophan. D genes are given only for firm matches. The size of a clone is reported for some rows only, either as once, few or many, or as a class for expanded clones.

V gene	J gene	clone size	D gene	CDR3 DNA	CDR3 protein
TRBV14	TRBJ1-1	NA	NA	TGTGCCAGCAGCCAATTAAGGGGATTGAACACTGAAGCTTTCTTT	CASSQLRGLNTEAFF
TRBV7-9	TRBJ2-3	NA	NA	TGTGCCAGCAGCTTAGAAGGCATAGCAGATACGCAGTATTTT	CASSLEGIADTQYF
TRBV20-1	TRBJ2-3	few	TRBD2	TGCAGTGCTAGAGAGGGGACTAGTATGGGCACAGATACGCAGTATTTT	CSAREGTSMGTDTQYF
TRBV6-6	TRBJ1-1	NA	NA	TGTGCCAGCAGTCAGAAAAGTTACACTGAAGCTTTCTTT	CASSQKSYTEAFF
TRBV29-1	TRBJ2-7	many	NA	TGCAGCTCCGCTGAAGGGACCGACGAGCAGTACTTC	CSSAEGTDEQYF
TRBV5-4	TRBJ2-1	many	NA	TGTGCCAGCAGCGCTCAGCTAGCAACCTACAATGAGCAGTTCTTC	CASSAQLATYNEQFF
TRBV20-1	TRBJ1-3	NA	NA	TGCAGTGCTACCTTGGGAAACACCATATATTTT	CSATLGNTIYF
TRBV4-1	TRBJ2-1	few	NA	TGCGCCAGCAGCCAAGGCCCGGGGCTAGCCGTTGCCTACAATGAGCAGTTCTTC	CASSQGPGLAVAYNEQFF
TRBV3-1	TRBJ2-1	NA	NA	TGTGCCAGCAGCCAACTAGCCTCCTACAATGAGCAGTTCTTC	CASSQLASYNEQFF
TRBV20-1	TRBJ1-2	NA	NA	TGCAGTGCTAGGGAGACAACGGGGGCCAACTATGGCTACACCTTC	CSARETTGANYGYTF
TRBV30	TRBJ1-2	NA	TRBD1	TGTGCCTGGAGTCCCGGGACAGGGGACTATGGCTACACCTTC	CAWSPGTGDYGYTF
TRBV7-9	TRBJ2-3	NA	NA	TGTGCCAGCAGCTCAAATAGACAGATCACAGATACGCAGTATTTT	CASSSNRQITDTQYF
TRBV20-1	TRBJ2-5	few	NA	TGCAGTGCTAGCAAGATTCAAGAGACCCAGTACTTC	CSASKIQETQYF
TRBV6-1	TRBJ2-5	NA	TRBD2	TGTGCCAGCAGTAAATTGGGAGCGGGGGGGCTATTAGAGACCCAGTACTTC	CASSKLGAGGLLETQYF
TRBV3-1	TRBJ1-2	NA	NA	TGTGCCAGCAGCCAAATCCCGGGTGGGGGATCTGGCTACACCTTC	CASSQIPGGGSGYTF
TRBV2	TRBJ1-1	many	NA	TGTGCCAGCAGCCCCCAGTTGGGAGCTTTCTTT	CASSPQLGAFF
TRBV10-2	TRBJ2-4	few	NA	TGCGCCAGCAGTGCGGGGGACGCCATTCAGTACTTC	CASSAGDAIQYF
TRBV20-1	TRBJ2-7	NA	NA	TGCAGTGCAAGCCGGGACGCAAACTCCTACGAGCAGTACTTC	CSASRDANSYEQYF
TRBV5-1	TRBJ2-1	few	TRBD2	TGCGCCAGCAGCCCCCCGGGGAGGGTAGCGGAATACAATGAGCAGTTCTTC	CASSPPGRVAEYNEQFF
TRBV19	TRBJ1-3	NA	TRBD1	TGTGCCAGTAGTTCACAGGGGGCCTCTGGAAACACCATATATTTT	CASSSQGASGNTIYF
TRBV12-3/TRBV12-4	TRBJ2-5	once	TRBD1	TGTGTCAGCAGCTACAGGGGGCGCCCGGAGACCCAGTACTTC	CVSSYRGRPETQYF
TRBV6-5	TRBJ2-5	NA	NA	TGTGCCAGCAGTAAGGAGTACCAAGAGACCCAGTACTTC	CASSKEYQETQYF
TRBV27	TRBJ1-5	few	NA	TGTGCCAGCAGTCGGGCAGGAAATCAGCCCCAGCATTTT	CASSRAGNQPQHF
TRBV6-5	TRBJ1-4	NA	TRBD1	TGTGCCAGCAGTCCGGACAGGGATAATGAAAAACTGTTTTTT	CASSPDRDNEKLFF
TRBV27	TRBJ1-5	many	NA	TGTGCCAGCAGTGAAGGACGGGATCAGCCCCAGCATTTT	CASSEGRDQPQHF
TRBV12-5	TRBJ1-5	NA	NA	TGTGCTAGTGGTTCGGGAGAACGTGGGCCCCAGCATTTT	CASGSGERGPQHF
TRBV9	TRBJ1-6	few	NA	TGTGCCAGCAGCGCAACAGGGAGTCCACCCCTCCACTTT	CASSATGSPPLHF
TRBV12-3/TRBV12-4	TRBJ2-1	NA	NA	TGTGCCAGCAGTTTAATAGCAGTCAATGAGCAGTTCTTC	CASSLIAVNEQFF
TRBV29-1	TRBJ2-7	few	NA	TGCAGCGTTGTAGATACCGATTGGGGCTACGAGCAGTACTTC	CSVVDTDWGYEQYF
TRBV7-2	TRBJ2-7	few	NA	TGTGCCAGCAGCTTAGCCCCGAACCGCTACGAGCAGTACTTC	CASSLAPNRYEQYF
TRBV29-1	TRBJ2-1	few	NA	TGCAGCGGGAAGACAGTTACCTACAATGAGCAGTTCTTC	CSGKTVTYNEQFF
TRBV12-3/TRBV12-4	TRBJ1-4	NA	NA	TGTGCCAGCAGTCTCAATGAAAAACTGTTTTTT	CASSLNEKLFF
TRBV5-1	TRBJ2-3	few	NA	TGCGCCAGCAGCACCCAGACTAGCACAGATACGCAGTATTTT	CASSTQTSTDTQYF
TRBV5-1	TRBJ2-7	few	TRBD2	TGCGCCAGCAGCTTGGTTCCTAGCGGGGGACCCTACGAGCAGTACTTC	CASSLVPSGGPYEQYF
TRBV4-1	TRBJ1-2	NA	NA	TGCGCCAGCAGCCAAGGTTCCGGGCCTCTTAACTATGGCTACACCTTC	CASSQGSGPLNYGYTF
TRBV12-5	TRBJ1-1	NA	NA	TGTGCTAGTGGTCTAGACACGGTCGGCACTGAAGCTTTCTTT	CASGLDTVGTEAFF
TRBV3-1	TRBJ2-7	NA	NA	TGTGCCAGCAGCCGGGACGGTCTTTTATCTCGGTACGAGCAGTACTTC	CASSRDGLLSRYEQYF
TRBV14	TRBJ2-7	many	TRBD1	TGTGCCAGCAGCCAACTACAGACAGGGGAATCTTACGAGCAGTACTTC	CASSQLQTGESYEQYF
TRBV29-1	TRBJ2-5	many	NA	TGCAGCGCCTCAACCAACATGGAAGAGACCCAGTACTTC	CSASTNMEETQYF
TRBV20-1	TRBJ1-1	NA	NA	TGCAGTGCTAGAGAAAATACTGAAGCTTTCTTT	CSARENTEAFF
TRBV28	TRBJ1-4	NA	TRBD1	TGTGCCAGCAGTTTTTGGACAGGGGGAGGAGAAAAACTGTTTTTT	CASSFWTGGGEKLFF
TRBV29-1	TRBJ1-1	NA	NA	TGCAGCGGAAGGTCAGGGAACACTGAAGCTTTCTTT	CSGRSGNTEAFF
TRBV2	TRBJ2-7	NA	NA	TGTGCCAGCAAAGACGGGGGAAACTCCTACGAGCAGTACTTC	CASKDGGNSYEQYF
TRBV21-1	TRBJ2-7	NA	NA	TGTGCCAGCAGGGGGGAGGTATCCTCCTACGAGCAGTACTTC	CASRGEVSSYEQYF
TRBV3-1	TRBJ2-3	NA	NA	TGTGCCAGCAGGAGGCCACCTAGCACAGATACGCAGTATTTT	CASRRPPSTDTQYF
TRBV7-8	TRBJ2-3	few	TRBD2	TGTGCCAGCAGCTCATGGACTAGCGGAAGCACAGATACGCAGTATTTT	CASSSWTSGSTDTQYF
TRBV11-1	TRBJ2-1	NA	TRBD2	TGTGCCAGCAGCCCGAAAGGGCGGCCTAGCGGGGGTTACCCGGGCAATGAGCAGTTCTTC	CASSPKGRPSGGYPGNEQFF
TRBV30	TRBJ2-3	NA	TRBD2	TGTGCCTGGAGTTTAGTTGCGGGGGGCCGCCAGGGCACAGATACGCAGTATTTT	CAWSLVAGGRQGTDTQYF
TRBV12-3/TRBV12-4	TRBJ2-7	few	TRBD1	TGTGCCAGCAGTAGGGTGGGACAGCCCTACGAGCAGTACTTC	CASSRVGQPYEQYF
TRBV4-1	TRBJ2-1	few	TRBD2	TGCGCCAGCAGCCAAGAGGGACTACATTACAATGAGCAGTTCTTC	CASSQEGLHYNEQFF
TRBV4-1	TRBJ2-7	NA	TRBD1	TGCGCCAGCAGCCAAGAGGGGACAGGGGGCTTGGGGCAGTACTTC	CASSQEGTGGLGQYF
TRBV7-9	TRBJ1-5	few	NA	TGTGCCAGCAGCCTGGACTATCAGCCCCAGCATTTT	CASSLDYQPQHF
TRBV5-4	TRBJ2-2	few	TRBD1	TGTGCCAGCAGCTTAGGGACAGCGGCTATTTACACCGGGGAGCTGTTTTTT	CASSLGTAAIYTGELFF
TRBV19	TRBJ2-3	many	NA	TGTGCCAGTAGTCCTCTCGGCACAGATACGCAGTATTTT	CASSPLGTDTQYF
TRBV5-1	TRBJ2-2	few	NA	TGCGCCAGCAGCTTGGATGTCCCCGGTTTAACCGGGGAGCTGTTTTTT	CASSLDVPGLTGELFF
TRBV18	TRBJ2-5	NA	NA	TGTGCCAGCTCACCAGAAAAGGTGGAGAACCAGTACTTC	CASSPEKVENQYF
TRBV3-1	TRBJ1-1	NA	NA	TGTGCCAGCAGCCAAAATTTCGGGGTGAGGCGGAACACTGAAGCTTTCTTT	CASSQNFGVRRNTEAFF
TRBV4-1	TRBJ1-1	NA	NA	TGCGCCAGCAGCCACCTACAGGGTACCATGAACACTGAAGCTTTCTTT	CASSHLQGTMNTEAFF
TRBV2	TRBJ2-2	NA	NA	TGTGCCAGCCGACCCAGCTTCCGAGGAACCGGGGAGCTGTTTTTT	CASRPSFRGTGELFF
TRBV6-5	TRBJ2-3	few	TRBD2	TGTGCCAGCAGCCGGGACTACCATACGCAGTATTTT	CASSRDYHTQYF